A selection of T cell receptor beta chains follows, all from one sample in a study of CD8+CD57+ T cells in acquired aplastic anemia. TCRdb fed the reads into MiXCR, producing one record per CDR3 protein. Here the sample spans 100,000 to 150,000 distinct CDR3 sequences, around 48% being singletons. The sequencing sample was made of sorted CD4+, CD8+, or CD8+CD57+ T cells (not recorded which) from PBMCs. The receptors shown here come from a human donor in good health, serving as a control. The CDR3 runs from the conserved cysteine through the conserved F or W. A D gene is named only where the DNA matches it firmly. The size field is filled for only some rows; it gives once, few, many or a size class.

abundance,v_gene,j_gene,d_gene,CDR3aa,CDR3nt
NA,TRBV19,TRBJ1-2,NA,CASFGESFWGYGYTF,TGTGCCAGTTTTGGTGAGAGTTTTTGGGGCTATGGCTACACCTTC
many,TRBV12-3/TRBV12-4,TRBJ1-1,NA,CASSFGGGEAFF,TGTGCCAGCAGTTTCGGGGGGGGTGAAGCTTTCTTT
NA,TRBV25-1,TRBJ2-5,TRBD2,CASQLAGGRQETQYF,TGTGCCAGCCAACTAGCGGGGGGCCGCCAAGAGACCCAGTACTTC
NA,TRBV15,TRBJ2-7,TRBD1,CATSRGRGPTYNEQYF,TGTGCCACCAGCAGAGGTAGGGGGCCTACATACAATGAGCAGTACTTC
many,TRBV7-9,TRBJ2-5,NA,CASSSSGPFQETQYF,TGTGCCAGCAGCTCTTCGGGGCCTTTCCAAGAGACCCAGTACTTC
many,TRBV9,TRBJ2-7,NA,CASSVESGPTYEQYF,TGTGCCAGCAGCGTAGAGAGCGGGCCTACCTACGAGCAGTACTTC
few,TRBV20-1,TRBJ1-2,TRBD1,CSARSDRDWYGYTF,TGCAGTGCTAGATCGGACAGGGACTGGTATGGCTACACCTTC
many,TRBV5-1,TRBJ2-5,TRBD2,CASSLVARGGREETQYF,TGCGCCAGCAGCTTGGTAGCGCGGGGGGGCCGGGAAGAGACCCAGTACTTC
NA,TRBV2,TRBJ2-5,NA,CASRKDRLLETQYF,TGTGCCAGCAGGAAAGACAGGTTGTTGGAGACCCAGTACTTC
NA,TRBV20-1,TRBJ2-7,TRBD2,CSASKLAGATWANEQYF,TGCAGTGCTAGTAAGCTAGCGGGGGCGACCTGGGCCAACGAGCAGTACTTC
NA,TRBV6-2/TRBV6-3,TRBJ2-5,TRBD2,CASSYGWTRSFAETQYF,TGTGCCAGCAGTTACGGGTGGACTAGAAGTTTTGCGGAGACCCAGTACTTC
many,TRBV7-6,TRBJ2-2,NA,CASSRRTGRGGTGELFF,TGTGCCAGCAGCCGTCGGACAGGCCGGGGGGGCACCGGGGAGCTGTTTTTT
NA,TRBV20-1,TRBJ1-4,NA,CSANTNLGEKLFF,TGCAGTGCAAACACAAACCTGGGTGAAAAACTGTTTTTT
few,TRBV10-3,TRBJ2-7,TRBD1,CAISEVTGGIYEQYF,TGTGCCATCAGTGAGGTGACAGGGGGCATCTACGAGCAGTACTTC
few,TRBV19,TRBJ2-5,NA,CASSIGTRWETQYF,TGTGCCAGTAGTATCGGGACAAGGTGGGAGACCCAGTACTTC
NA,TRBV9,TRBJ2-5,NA,CASSVGGVQETQYF,TGTGCCAGCAGCGTAGGGGGGGTTCAGGAGACCCAGTACTTC
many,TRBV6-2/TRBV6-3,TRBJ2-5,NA,CASRIQGRGESQYF,TGTGCCAGCAGGATACAGGGAAGGGGAGAGTCCCAGTACTTC
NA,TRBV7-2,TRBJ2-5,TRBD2,CASSLRGTSGETQYF,TGTGCCAGCAGCTTGAGAGGGACTAGCGGGGAGACCCAGTACTTC
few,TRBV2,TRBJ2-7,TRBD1,CASSSLDRAIEQYF,TGTGCCAGCAGCTCGCTGGACAGGGCCATCGAGCAGTACTTC
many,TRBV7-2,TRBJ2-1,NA,CASSTGGSYNEQFF,TGTGCCAGCAGCACCGGGGGCTCATACAATGAGCAGTTCTTC
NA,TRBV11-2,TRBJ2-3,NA,CASSFGLAGLRDTQYF,TGTGCCAGCAGCTTCGGCCTGGCGGGGTTGAGGGATACGCAGTATTTT
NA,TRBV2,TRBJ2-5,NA,CASSSRLERETQYF,TGTGCCAGCAGTTCACGACTAGAGCGGGAGACCCAGTACTTC
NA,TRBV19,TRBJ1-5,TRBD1,CASIDRGHQPQHF,TGTGCCAGTATCGACAGGGGACATCAGCCCCAGCATTTT
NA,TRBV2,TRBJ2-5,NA,CASGRYQETQYF,TGTGCCAGCGGACGGTACCAAGAGACCCAGTACTTC
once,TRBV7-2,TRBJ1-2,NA,CASSPPVRAGYTF,TGTGCCAGCAGCCCCCCGGTTCGGGCTGGCTACACCTTC
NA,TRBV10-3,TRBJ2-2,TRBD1,CALWTGANTGELFF,TGTGCCCTCTGGACAGGGGCGAACACCGGGGAGCTGTTTTTT
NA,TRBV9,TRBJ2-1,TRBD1,CASSGKGAWSYNEQFF,TGTGCCAGCAGCGGTAAGGGGGCATGGTCCTACAATGAGCAGTTCTTC
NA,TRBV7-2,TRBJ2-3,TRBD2,CASSLAIAGSGTDTQYF,TGTGCCAGCAGCTTAGCGATAGCGGGGTCTGGCACAGATACGCAGTATTTT
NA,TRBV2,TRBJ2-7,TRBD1,CASSPGTGGGEQYF,TGTGCCAGCAGCCCCGGGACAGGGGGTGGGGAGCAGTACTTC
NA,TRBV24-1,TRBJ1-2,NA,CATSDFSGIGGYTF,TGTGCCACCAGTGATTTCTCCGGGATCGGTGGCTACACCTTC
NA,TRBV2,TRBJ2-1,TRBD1,CASRGTGANEQFF,TGTGCCAGCAGGGGGACAGGGGCCAATGAGCAGTTCTTC
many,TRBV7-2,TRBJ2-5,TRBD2,CASSSTSGGRGETQYF,TGTGCCAGCAGCTCGACTAGCGGGGGCAGGGGAGAGACCCAGTACTTC
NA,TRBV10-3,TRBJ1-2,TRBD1,CANPQGQGHYGYTF,TGTGCCAACCCCCAGGGACAGGGCCACTATGGCTACACCTTC
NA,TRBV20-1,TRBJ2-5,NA,CSAIGVEETQYF,TGCAGTGCCATAGGCGTGGAAGAGACCCAGTACTTC
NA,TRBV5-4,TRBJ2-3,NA,CASSLEPQVRADSTDTQYF,TGTGCCAGCAGCTTGGAACCCCAAGTTCGGGCAGATAGCACAGATACGCAGTATTTT
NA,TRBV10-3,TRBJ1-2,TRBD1,CAIPLPGGAHGYTF,TGTGCCATCCCCCTGCCAGGGGGGGCGCACGGCTACACCTTC
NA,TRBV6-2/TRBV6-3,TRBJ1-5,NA,CASSYVVLSGAGSNQPQHF,TGTGCCAGCAGTTACGTTGTTCTCTCGGGAGCGGGGAGCAATCAGCCCCAGCATTTT
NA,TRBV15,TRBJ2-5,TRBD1,CATSRARGRETQYF,TGTGCCACCAGCAGAGCCAGGGGGCGTGAGACCCAGTACTTC
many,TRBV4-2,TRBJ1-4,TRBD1,CASSQDRNRGANEKLFF,TGTGCCAGCAGCCAAGATAGGAACAGGGGCGCTAATGAAAAACTGTTTTTT
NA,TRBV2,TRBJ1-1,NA,CAKSREKAEAFF,TGTGCCAAGTCCCGTGAGAAGGCTGAAGCTTTCTTT
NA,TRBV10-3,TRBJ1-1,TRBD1,CATYFGTGVLSEAFF,TGTGCCACCTACTTCGGGACAGGGGTCCTCTCTGAAGCTTTCTTT
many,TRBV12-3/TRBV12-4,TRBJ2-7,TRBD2,CASSPIAGGRGEQYF,TGTGCCAGCAGTCCAATAGCGGGGGGCCGAGGGGAGCAGTACTTC
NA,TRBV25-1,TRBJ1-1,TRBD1,CASSPGQRKGEQFF,TGCGCCAGCAGCCCGGGACAGAGGAAAGGGGAGCAGTTCTTT
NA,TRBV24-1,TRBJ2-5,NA,CATSDSSQGRETQYF,TGTGCCACCAGTGATTCGTCGCAGGGTAGGGAGACCCAGTACTTC
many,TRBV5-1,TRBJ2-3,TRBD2,CASSKGLAVTDTQYF,TGCGCCAGCAGCAAAGGACTAGCGGTCACAGATACGCAGTATTTT
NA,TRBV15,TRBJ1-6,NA,CATSRDRSSYNSPLHF,TGTGCCACCAGCAGAGATAGGAGCTCCTATAATTCACCCCTCCACTTT
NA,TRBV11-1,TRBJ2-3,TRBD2,CASSFPTSGGARGTDTQYF,TGTGCCAGCAGCTTTCCCACTAGCGGGGGGGCTCGTGGCACAGATACGCAGTATTTT
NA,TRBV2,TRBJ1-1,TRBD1,CASSVLTGTEAFF,TGTGCCAGCAGCGTATTGACAGGGACTGAAGCTTTCTTT
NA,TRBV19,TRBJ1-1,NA,CASRPPGGIAEAFF,TGTGCCAGCAGGCCCCCCGGGGGCATCGCTGAAGCTTTCTTT
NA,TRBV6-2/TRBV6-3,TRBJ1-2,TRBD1,CASSYTGGDGYGYTF,TGTGCCAGCAGTTATACAGGGGGCGATGGCTATGGCTACACCTTC
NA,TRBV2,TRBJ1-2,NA,CASSRAAGQIYGYTF,TGTGCCAGCAGCCGAGCGGCAGGGCAAATATATGGCTACACCTTC
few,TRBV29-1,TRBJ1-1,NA,CSASNQGTEAFF,TGCAGCGCCAGTAACCAGGGCACTGAAGCTTTCTTT
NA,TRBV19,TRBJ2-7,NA,CASSDPQGLSYEQYF,TGTGCCAGTAGCGACCCACAGGGACTCTCCTACGAGCAGTACTTC
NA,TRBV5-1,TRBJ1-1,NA,CATSRGMNTEAFF,TGCGCCACCTCAAGGGGTATGAACACTGAAGCTTTCTTT
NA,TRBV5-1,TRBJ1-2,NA,CASRAEGSYGYTF,TGCGCCAGCAGGGCGGAGGGCTCCTATGGCTACACCTTC
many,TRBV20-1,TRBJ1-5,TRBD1,CSARDRTGNQPQHF,TGCAGTGCTAGAGATAGGACAGGGAATCAGCCCCAGCATTTT